The T cell receptor beta chain described here comes from a study of regulatory T cells in long-lasting Graves disease. Study-wide results and limits: The work looked only at peripheral blood and did not look at thyroid tissue. Repertoires from persistent disease leaned toward TRBV28, TRBJ1-2 and TRBJ2-5.

Remarks on this clonotype: The antigen is not known. Its ends do not fully match the called genes, so a read error is possible.

Germline lookup yields CDR1 LNHDA and CDR2 SQIVND (reference sequence). This CDR3 contains 16 residues. TCR beta libraries were built with iRepertoire HTBI primers and Arm-PCR of CDR3 regions. As handled by the study authors: Detected in the samples were 55 to 65 TRBV and more than 11 TRBJ segments. One entry per CDR3 protein, called by TCRdb with MiXCR from the multiplex PCR reads. TCRdb, rather than the study authors, made the V and J calls. The data show fewer than 450,000 distinct CDR3 sequences, with about 20% seen just once and approximately 25% held by the top ten. Time point meaning: persistent/refractory GD, antithyroid drugs over 5 years with positive TRAb. The TCR library was made from RNA extracted from PBMCs.

The receptor was derived from a female donor with Graves disease. The sample here was peripheral blood mononuclear cells (PBMCs), taken when the disease was refractory, from a patient treated with antithyroid drugs. The chain uses TRBV19 and TRBJ2-2, with 8 bases aligning to TRBD1. The CDR3 DNA is TGCGCCAGTAGCCCACGGGACAGGTCGAACACCGGGGAGCTGTTTTTT. Its translation is CASSPRDRSNTGELFF.